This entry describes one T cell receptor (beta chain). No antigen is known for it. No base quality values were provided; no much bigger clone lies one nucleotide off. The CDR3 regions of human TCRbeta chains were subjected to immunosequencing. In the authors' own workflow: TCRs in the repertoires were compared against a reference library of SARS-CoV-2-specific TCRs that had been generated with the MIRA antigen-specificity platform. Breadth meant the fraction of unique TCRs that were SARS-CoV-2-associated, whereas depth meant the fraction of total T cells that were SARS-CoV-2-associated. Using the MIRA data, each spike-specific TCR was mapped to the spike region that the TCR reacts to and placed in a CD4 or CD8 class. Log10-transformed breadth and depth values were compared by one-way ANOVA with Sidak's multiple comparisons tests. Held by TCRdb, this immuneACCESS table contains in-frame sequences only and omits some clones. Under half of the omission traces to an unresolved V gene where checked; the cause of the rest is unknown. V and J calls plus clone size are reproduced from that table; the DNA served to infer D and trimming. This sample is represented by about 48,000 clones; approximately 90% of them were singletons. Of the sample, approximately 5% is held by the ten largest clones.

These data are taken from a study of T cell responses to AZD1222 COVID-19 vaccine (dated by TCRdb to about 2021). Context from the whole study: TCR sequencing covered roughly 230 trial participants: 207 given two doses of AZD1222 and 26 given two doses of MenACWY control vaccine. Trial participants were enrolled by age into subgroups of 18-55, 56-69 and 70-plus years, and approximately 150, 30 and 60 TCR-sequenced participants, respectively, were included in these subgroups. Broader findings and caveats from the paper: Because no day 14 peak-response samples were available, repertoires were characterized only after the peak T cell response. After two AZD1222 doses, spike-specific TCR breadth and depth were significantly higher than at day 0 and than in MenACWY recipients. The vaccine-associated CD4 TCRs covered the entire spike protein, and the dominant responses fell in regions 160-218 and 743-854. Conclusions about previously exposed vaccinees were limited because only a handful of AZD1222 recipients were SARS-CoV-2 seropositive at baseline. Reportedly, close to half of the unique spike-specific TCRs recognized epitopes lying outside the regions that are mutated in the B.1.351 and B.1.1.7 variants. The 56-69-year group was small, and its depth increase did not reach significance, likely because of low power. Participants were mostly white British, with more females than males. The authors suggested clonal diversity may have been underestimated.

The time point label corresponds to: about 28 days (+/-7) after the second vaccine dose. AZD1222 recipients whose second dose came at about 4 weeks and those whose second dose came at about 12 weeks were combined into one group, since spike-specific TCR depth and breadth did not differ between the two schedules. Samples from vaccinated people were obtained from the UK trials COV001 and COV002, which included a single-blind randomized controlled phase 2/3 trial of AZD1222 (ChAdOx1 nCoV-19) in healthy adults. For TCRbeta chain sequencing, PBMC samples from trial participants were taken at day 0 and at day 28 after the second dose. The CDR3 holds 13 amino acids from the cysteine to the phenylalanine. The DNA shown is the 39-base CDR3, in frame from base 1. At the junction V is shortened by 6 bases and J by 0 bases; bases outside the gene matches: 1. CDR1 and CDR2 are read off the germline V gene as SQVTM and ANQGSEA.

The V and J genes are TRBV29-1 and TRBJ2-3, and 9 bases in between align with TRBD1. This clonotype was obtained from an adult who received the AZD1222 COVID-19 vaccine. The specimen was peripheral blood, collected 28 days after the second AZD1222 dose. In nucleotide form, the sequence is TGCAGCGTCGGACAGGGGAGCACAGATACGCAGTATTTT. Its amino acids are CSVGQGSTDTQYF.